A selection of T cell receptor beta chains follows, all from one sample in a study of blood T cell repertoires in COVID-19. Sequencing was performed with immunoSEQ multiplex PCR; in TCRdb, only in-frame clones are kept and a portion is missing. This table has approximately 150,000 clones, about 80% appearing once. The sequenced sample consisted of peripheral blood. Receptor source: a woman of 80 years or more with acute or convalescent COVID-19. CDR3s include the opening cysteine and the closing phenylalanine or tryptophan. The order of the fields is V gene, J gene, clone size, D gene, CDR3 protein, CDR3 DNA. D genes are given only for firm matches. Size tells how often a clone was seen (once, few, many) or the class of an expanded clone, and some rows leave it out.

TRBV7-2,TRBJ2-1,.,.,CASSLGGPQQNEQFF,TGTGCCAGCAGCTTAGGCGGGCCGCAGCAAAATGAGCAGTTCTTC
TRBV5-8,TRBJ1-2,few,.,CASRTAPGTAYGYTF,TGTGCCAGCAGAACTGCCCCGGGGACTGCCTATGGCTACACCTTC
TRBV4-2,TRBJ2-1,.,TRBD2,CASSQEYPSGGDEQFF,TGTGCCAGCAGCCAAGAATACCCTAGCGGGGGGGACGAGCAGTTCTTC
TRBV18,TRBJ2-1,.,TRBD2,CASSQLAGGPGNEQFF,TGTGCCAGCTCGCAACTAGCGGGAGGGCCGGGGAATGAGCAGTTCTTC
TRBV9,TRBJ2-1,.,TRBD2,CASSPPLRERNEQFF,TGTGCCAGCAGCCCACCCCTGCGGGAGAGGAATGAGCAGTTCTTC
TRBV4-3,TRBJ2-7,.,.,CASSQAGRGYEQYF,TGCGCCAGCAGCCAAGCGGGCAGGGGATACGAGCAGTACTTC
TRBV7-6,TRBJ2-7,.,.,CASSLGGQGAYEQYF,TGTGCCAGCAGCTTAGGGGGACAAGGAGCCTACGAGCAGTACTTC
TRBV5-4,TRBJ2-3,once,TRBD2,CASSEGLAGTDTQYF,TGTGCCAGCAGCGAGGGACTAGCGGGCACAGATACGCAGTATTTT
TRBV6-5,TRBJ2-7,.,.,CASSYSGNRYEQYF,TGTGCCAGCAGTTACTCGGGCAACCGCTACGAGCAGTACTTC
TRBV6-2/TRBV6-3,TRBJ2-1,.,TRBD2,CASSSPGTSGNEQFF,TGTGCCAGCAGTTCCCCCGGGACTAGCGGCAATGAGCAGTTCTTC
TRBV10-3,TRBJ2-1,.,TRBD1,CAISGTGANEQFF,TGTGCCATCAGTGGCACAGGGGCAAATGAGCAGTTCTTC
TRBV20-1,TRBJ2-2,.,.,CSASWQGTGELFF,TGCAGTGCTAGTTGGCAGGGGACCGGGGAGCTGTTTTTT
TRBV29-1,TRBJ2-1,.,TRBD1,CSVSRQGPERQFF,TGCAGCGTCTCGCGACAGGGCCCCGAAAGGCAGTTCTTC
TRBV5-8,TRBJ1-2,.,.,CASSSTRQEDYGYTF,TGTGCCAGCAGCTCAACCCGACAGGAGGACTATGGCTACACCTTC
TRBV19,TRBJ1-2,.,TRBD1,CASSPTGVPNYGYTF,TGTGCCAGTAGTCCGACAGGGGTACCTAACTATGGCTACACCTTC
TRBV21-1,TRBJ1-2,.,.,CASSKEGTGENYGYTF,TGTGCCAGCAGCAAAGAGGGGACAGGTGAGAACTATGGCTACACCTTC
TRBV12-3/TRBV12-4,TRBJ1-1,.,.,CASSHRNTEAFF,TGTGCCAGCAGCCACAGGAACACTGAAGCTTTCTTT
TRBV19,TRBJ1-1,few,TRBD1,CASSADRGTEAFF,TGTGCCAGTAGTGCAGACAGGGGGACTGAAGCTTTCTTT
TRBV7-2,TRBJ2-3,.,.,CASSPPGVDTQYF,TGTGCCAGCAGCCCGCCGGGGGTAGATACGCAGTATTTT
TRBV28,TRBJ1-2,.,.,CASSLWVAGNGYTF,TGTGCCAGCAGTTTATGGGTGGCGGGGAATGGCTACACCTTC
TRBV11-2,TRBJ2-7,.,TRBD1,CASSPSNARGYEQYF,TGTGCCAGCAGTCCTAGCAACGCCAGGGGGTACGAGCAGTACTTC
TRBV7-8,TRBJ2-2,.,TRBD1,CASSKRPRDRITTGELFF,TGTGCCAGCAGCAAAAGGCCTCGGGACAGGATAACCACCGGGGAGCTGTTTTTT
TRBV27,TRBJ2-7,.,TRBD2,CASRDLAGDVYEQYF,TGTGCCAGCAGAGACTTAGCGGGGGACGTCTACGAGCAGTACTTC
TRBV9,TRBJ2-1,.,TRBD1,CASSIQTGGSYNEQFF,TGTGCCAGCAGCATTCAGACAGGGGGCTCCTACAATGAGCAGTTCTTC
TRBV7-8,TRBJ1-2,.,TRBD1,CASSPGQGLSARYGYTF,TGTGCCAGCAGTCCGGGACAGGGATTAAGTGCGCGATATGGCTACACCTTC
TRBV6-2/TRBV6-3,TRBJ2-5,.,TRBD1,CASSYPKGTGVRETQYF,TGTGCCAGCAGTTACCCGAAAGGGACAGGGGTGCGGGAGACCCAGTACTTC
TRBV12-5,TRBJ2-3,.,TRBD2,CASGFTAGGPDTQYF,TGTGCTAGTGGTTTTACGGCGGGAGGGCCAGATACGCAGTATTTT
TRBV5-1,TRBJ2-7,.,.,CASSLELIPYEQYF,TGCGCCAGCAGCTTGGAACTGATCCCCTACGAGCAGTACTTC
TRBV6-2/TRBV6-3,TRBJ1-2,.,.,CASSYSAGNYGYTF,TGTGCCAGCAGTTACTCTGCGGGGAATTATGGCTACACCTTC
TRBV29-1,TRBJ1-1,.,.,CSAPDRLNTEAFF,TGCAGCGCTCCGGACAGACTCAACACTGAAGCTTTCTTT
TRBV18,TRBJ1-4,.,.,CASSPPNNGGFEKLFF,TGTGCCAGCTCACCACCGAACAATGGCGGGTTCGAAAAACTGTTTTTT
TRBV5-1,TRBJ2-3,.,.,CASSLTGGSDTQYF,TGCGCCAGCAGCTTGACCGGGGGTTCAGATACGCAGTATTTT
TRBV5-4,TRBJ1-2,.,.,CASSFSVYGYTF,TGTGCCAGCAGCTTTTCGGTTTATGGCTACACCTTC
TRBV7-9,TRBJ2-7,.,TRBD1,CASSLEGTGSEQYF,TGTGCCAGCAGCTTAGAAGGGACAGGGAGCGAGCAGTACTTC
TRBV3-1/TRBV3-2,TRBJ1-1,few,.,CASSYSTEAFF,TGTGCCAGCAGCTACAGCACTGAAGCTTTCTTT
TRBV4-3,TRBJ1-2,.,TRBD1,CASSQEMTGGHGYTF,TGCGCCAGCAGCCAAGAAATGACAGGGGGACATGGCTACACCTTC
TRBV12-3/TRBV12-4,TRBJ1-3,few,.,CAAGANSGNTIYF,TGTGCGGCGGGGGCTAACTCTGGAAACACCATATATTTT
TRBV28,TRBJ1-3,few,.,CASSPLLLNSGNTIYF,TGTGCCAGCAGTCCACTCCTACTAAACTCTGGAAACACCATATATTTT
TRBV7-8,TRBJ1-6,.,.,CASSDSGRNNSPLHF,TGTGCCAGCAGCGATTCGGGAAGAAATAATTCACCCCTCCACTTT
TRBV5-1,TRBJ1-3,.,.,CASSPTETGNTIYF,TGCGCCAGCAGCCCGACAGAGACTGGAAACACCATATATTTT
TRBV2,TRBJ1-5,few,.,CASSEVEGWAGQDQPQHF,TGTGCCAGCAGTGAAGTCGAAGGGTGGGCAGGGCAGGATCAGCCCCAGCATTTT